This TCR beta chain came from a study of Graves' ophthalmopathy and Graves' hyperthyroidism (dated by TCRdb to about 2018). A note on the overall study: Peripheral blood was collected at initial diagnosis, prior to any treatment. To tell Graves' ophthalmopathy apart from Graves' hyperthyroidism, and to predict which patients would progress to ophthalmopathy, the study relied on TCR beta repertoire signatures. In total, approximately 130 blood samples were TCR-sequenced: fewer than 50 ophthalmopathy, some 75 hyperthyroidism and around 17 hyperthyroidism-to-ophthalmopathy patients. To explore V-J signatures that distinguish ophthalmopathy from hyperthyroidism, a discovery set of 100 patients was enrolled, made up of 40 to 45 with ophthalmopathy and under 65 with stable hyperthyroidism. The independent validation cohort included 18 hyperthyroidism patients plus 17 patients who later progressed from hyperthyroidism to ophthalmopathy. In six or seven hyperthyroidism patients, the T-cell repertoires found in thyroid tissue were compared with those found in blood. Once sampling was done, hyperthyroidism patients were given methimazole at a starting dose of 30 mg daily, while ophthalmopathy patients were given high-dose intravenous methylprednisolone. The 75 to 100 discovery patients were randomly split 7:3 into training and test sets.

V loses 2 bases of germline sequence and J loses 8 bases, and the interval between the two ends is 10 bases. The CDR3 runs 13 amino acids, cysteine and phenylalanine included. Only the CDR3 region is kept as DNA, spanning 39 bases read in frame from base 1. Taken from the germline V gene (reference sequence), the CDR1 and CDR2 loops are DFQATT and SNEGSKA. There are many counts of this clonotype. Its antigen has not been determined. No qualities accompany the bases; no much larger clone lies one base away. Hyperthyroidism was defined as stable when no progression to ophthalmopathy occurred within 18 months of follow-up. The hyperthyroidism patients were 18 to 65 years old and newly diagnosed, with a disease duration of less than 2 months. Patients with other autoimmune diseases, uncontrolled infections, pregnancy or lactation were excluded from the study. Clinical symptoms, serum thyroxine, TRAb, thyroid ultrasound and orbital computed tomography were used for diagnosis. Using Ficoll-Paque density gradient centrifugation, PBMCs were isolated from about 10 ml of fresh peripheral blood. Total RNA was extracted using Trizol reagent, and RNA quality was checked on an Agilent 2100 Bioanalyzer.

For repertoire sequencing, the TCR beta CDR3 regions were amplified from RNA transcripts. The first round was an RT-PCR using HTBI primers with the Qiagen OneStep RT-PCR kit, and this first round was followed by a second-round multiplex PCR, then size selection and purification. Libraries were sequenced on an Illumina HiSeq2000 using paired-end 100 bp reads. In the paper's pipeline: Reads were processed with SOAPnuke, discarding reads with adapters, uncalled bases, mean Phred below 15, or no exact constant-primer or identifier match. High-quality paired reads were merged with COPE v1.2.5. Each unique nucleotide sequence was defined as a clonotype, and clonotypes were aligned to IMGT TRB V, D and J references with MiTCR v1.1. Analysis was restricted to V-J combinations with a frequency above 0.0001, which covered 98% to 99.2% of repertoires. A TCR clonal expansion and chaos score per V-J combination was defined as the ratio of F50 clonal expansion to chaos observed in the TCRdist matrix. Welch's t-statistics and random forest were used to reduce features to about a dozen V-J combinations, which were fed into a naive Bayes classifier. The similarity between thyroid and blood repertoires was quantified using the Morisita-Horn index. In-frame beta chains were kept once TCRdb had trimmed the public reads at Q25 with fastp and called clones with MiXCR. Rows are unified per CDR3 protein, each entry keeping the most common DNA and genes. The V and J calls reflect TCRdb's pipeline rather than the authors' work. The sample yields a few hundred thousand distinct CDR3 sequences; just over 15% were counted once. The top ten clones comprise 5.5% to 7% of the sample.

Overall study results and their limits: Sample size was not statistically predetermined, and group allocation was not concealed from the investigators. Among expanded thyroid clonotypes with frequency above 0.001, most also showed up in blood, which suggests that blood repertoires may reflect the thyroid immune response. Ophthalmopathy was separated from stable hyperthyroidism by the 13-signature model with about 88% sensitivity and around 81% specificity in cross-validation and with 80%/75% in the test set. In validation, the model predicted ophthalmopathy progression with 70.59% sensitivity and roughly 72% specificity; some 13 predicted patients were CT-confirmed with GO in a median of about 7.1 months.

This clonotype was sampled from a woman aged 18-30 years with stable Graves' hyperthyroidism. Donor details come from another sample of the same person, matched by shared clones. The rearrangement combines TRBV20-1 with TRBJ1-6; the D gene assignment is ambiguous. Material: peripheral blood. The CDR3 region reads CSARSSPDSPLHF. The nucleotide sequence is TGCAGTGCTAGATCCTCCCCCGATTCACCCCTCCACTTT.